What follows is one T cell receptor beta chain and its context. Its target is unknown. The data were obtained in a study of blood T cells in healthy people across ages. Regarding the study as a whole: Per million T cells, TCR beta diversity dropped about linearly as age rose. Naive T cell percentage showed a strong correlation with the diversity of TCR beta.

CDR1 is LGHDT, CDR2 YNNKEL, per germline (reference sequence). CDR3 size: 14 residues. Unmatched junction bases numbered 6, after V lost 8 bases and J lost 2 bases. A J-beta primer mix and a sample-barcoded 5' primer were used in a second PCR of about 7 to 12 cycles. TCRdb itself ran the 5' RACE reads through MiXCR, one entry per CDR3 protein. Of more than 800,000 distinct CDR3 sequences in the sample, 29% were seen once. In terms of origin and age, donors were healthy Caucasian individuals from Russia aged 6 to 90. Per-sample PBMC isolation yielded at least 6 million cells. Sequenced sample: blood. J is TRBJ1-2 and V is TRBV3-1; TRBD1 matches 9 bases. The TCR was taken from a woman over 75 in good health. The CDR3 DNA reads as TGTGCCAGCCGGTGTGGACAGGGGAACTATGGCTACACCTTC. The encoded protein is CASRCGQGNYGYTF.